Listed below are T cell receptor beta chains from one sample, sequenced in a study of T cell responses to AZD1222 COVID-19 vaccine. The protocol was immunoSEQ multiplex PCR, while the TCRdb copy is restricted to in-frame clones and leaves out a portion. The sample has over 110,000 clones, 85% to 95% seen once; the top ten hold more than 10%. The sequenced sample was peripheral blood, obtained after recovery from COVID-19. The receptor set was obtained from an adult who had recovered from COVID-19. Each CDR3 is given without its conserved first and last residue. Fields, in order: V gene, J gene, CDR3 protein.

V gene: TRBV15
J gene: TRBJ2-5
CDR3 protein: ATSRADRPGMGPGETQY

V gene: TRBV6-5
J gene: TRBJ2-3
CDR3 protein: ASLGGLTQY

V gene: TRBV20-1
J gene: TRBJ1-2
CDR3 protein: SARDPLGYT

V gene: TRBV4-2
J gene: TRBJ2-1
CDR3 protein: ASSQETSGSRSYEQF

V gene: TRBV2
J gene: TRBJ2-7
CDR3 protein: ASVYSGTLY

V gene: TRBV7-6
J gene: TRBJ1-2
CDR3 protein: ASSFSGDRYT

V gene: TRBV27
J gene: TRBJ2-2
CDR3 protein: ASTLLSGSWGTGELF

V gene: TRBV18
J gene: TRBJ2-7
CDR3 protein: ASSPSARGYEQY

V gene: TRBV7-9
J gene: TRBJ2-7
CDR3 protein: ASSLWDRGSYEQY

V gene: TRBV28
J gene: TRBJ1-3
CDR3 protein: ASSLPRGSGNTIY

V gene: TRBV29-1
J gene: TRBJ2-7
CDR3 protein: SVEAAGYEQY

V gene: TRBV20-1
J gene: TRBJ1-1
CDR3 protein: SAPPQAF

V gene: TRBV18
J gene: TRBJ2-2
CDR3 protein: ASTPGQGGELF

V gene: TRBV18
J gene: TRBJ2-5
CDR3 protein: ASSRGRQETQY

V gene: TRBV19
J gene: TRBJ1-1
CDR3 protein: ASSSAGTKEAF

V gene: TRBV28
J gene: TRBJ2-7
CDR3 protein: ASRAGSEGVHEQY

V gene: TRBV4-1
J gene: TRBJ1-5
CDR3 protein: ASSQDLNAGRNQPQH

V gene: TRBV18
J gene: TRBJ2-5
CDR3 protein: ASSPVGSSERETQY

V gene: TRBV30
J gene: TRBJ1-1
CDR3 protein: AWSVVSNTEAF

V gene: TRBV29-1
J gene: TRBJ1-2
CDR3 protein: SGGLGNYGYT

V gene: TRBV10-3
J gene: TRBJ2-2
CDR3 protein: AISLDRGLRDTGELF

V gene: TRBV10-3
J gene: TRBJ2-1
CDR3 protein: AISSSGSYNEQF

V gene: TRBV7-9
J gene: TRBJ1-3
CDR3 protein: ASSLVGASGNTIY

V gene: TRBV7-8
J gene: TRBJ1-1
CDR3 protein: ASSRGDRGNTEAF

V gene: TRBV28
J gene: TRBJ2-7
CDR3 protein: ASSSGAGEQY

V gene: TRBV5-1
J gene: TRBJ2-5
CDR3 protein: ASSLGTDLRETQY

V gene: TRBV29-1
J gene: TRBJ2-7
CDR3 protein: STTSGSHEQY

V gene: TRBV5-6
J gene: TRBJ1-4
CDR3 protein: ASSLAGTVHEKLF

V gene: TRBV28
J gene: TRBJ2-7
CDR3 protein: ASSGGGESDEQY

V gene: TRBV20-1
J gene: TRBJ1-5
CDR3 protein: SASREESNQPQH

V gene: TRBV6-6
J gene: TRBJ1-4
CDR3 protein: ASLNREANEKLF

V gene: TRBV5-1
J gene: TRBJ1-1
CDR3 protein: ASSPWTGDGAF

V gene: TRBV6-5
J gene: TRBJ2-2
CDR3 protein: ASRPDRGHTGELF

V gene: TRBV9
J gene: TRBJ1-4
CDR3 protein: ASSVEGHGEKLF

V gene: TRBV5-1
J gene: TRBJ2-3
CDR3 protein: ASSLAAGGPDTQY

V gene: TRBV30
J gene: TRBJ1-5
CDR3 protein: AWSRDLNQPQH

V gene: TRBV19
J gene: TRBJ2-1
CDR3 protein: ASSIDPPSRQF

V gene: TRBV12-5
J gene: TRBJ2-2
CDR3 protein: ASAPRDGELF

V gene: TRBV7-2
J gene: TRBJ2-7
CDR3 protein: ASSLGLAAGEYEQY

V gene: TRBV6-5
J gene: TRBJ2-5
CDR3 protein: ASSYSARRGTQY

V gene: TRBV5-5
J gene: TRBJ1-5
CDR3 protein: ASSPFEGGGNQPQH

V gene: TRBV28
J gene: TRBJ2-3
CDR3 protein: ASSPEPLVATDTQY

V gene: TRBV5-5
J gene: TRBJ1-6
CDR3 protein: ASSQPGQYNSPLH

V gene: TRBV7-3
J gene: TRBJ2-2
CDR3 protein: ACGQGSNTGELF

V gene: TRBV5-4
J gene: TRBJ2-1
CDR3 protein: ASSPLPRRLDSYNEQF

V gene: TRBV5-1
J gene: TRBJ1-1
CDR3 protein: ASSLTEGGGTEAF

V gene: TRBV5-1
J gene: TRBJ1-1
CDR3 protein: ASSAQSNTEAF

V gene: TRBV20-1
J gene: TRBJ2-1
CDR3 protein: SASLWDRGPVGYNEQF

V gene: TRBV10-3
J gene: TRBJ1-1
CDR3 protein: AIQTGGGAEAF

V gene: TRBV7-9
J gene: TRBJ1-2
CDR3 protein: ASSLGQGMYYGYT

V gene: TRBV30
J gene: TRBJ2-1
CDR3 protein: AWRERYGEQF

V gene: TRBV6-5
J gene: TRBJ2-5
CDR3 protein: ASSHTGSGRETQY

V gene: TRBV28
J gene: TRBJ1-2
CDR3 protein: ASSPGSYGYT

V gene: TRBV6-5
J gene: TRBJ1-1
CDR3 protein: ASIGVGGEVSEAF

V gene: TRBV14
J gene: TRBJ1-2
CDR3 protein: ASSQGQGNYGYT

V gene: TRBV28
J gene: TRBJ1-5
CDR3 protein: ASSLLEWNQPQH

V gene: TRBV4-1
J gene: TRBJ1-2
CDR3 protein: ASSQWSPSNYGYT

V gene: TRBV12-3/TRBV12-4
J gene: TRBJ2-2
CDR3 protein: ASRRLVPGELF

V gene: TRBV9
J gene: TRBJ1-2
CDR3 protein: ASSVDGLSFYGYT